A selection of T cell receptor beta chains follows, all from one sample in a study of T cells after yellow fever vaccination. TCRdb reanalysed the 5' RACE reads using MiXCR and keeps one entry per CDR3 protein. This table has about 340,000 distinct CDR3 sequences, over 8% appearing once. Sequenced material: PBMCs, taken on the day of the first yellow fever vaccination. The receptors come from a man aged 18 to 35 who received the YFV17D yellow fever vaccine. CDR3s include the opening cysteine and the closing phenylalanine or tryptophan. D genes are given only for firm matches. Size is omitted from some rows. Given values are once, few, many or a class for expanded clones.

cdr3_aa: CASSLVFSDSYEQYF
cdr3_nt: TGTGCCAGCAGCCTCGTCTTTAGCGACTCCTACGAGCAGTACTTC
clone_size: few
j_call: TRBJ2-7
d_call: -
v_call: TRBV7-8

cdr3_aa: CASSLGRGLANEKLFF
cdr3_nt: TGTGCCAGCAGTTTGGGCAGGGGGCTGGCTAATGAAAAACTGTTTTTT
clone_size: -
j_call: TRBJ1-4
d_call: TRBD1
v_call: TRBV12-3/TRBV12-4

cdr3_aa: CSALTGQPYGYTF
cdr3_nt: TGCAGTGCCCTAACGGGACAGCCATATGGCTACACCTTC
clone_size: few
j_call: TRBJ1-2
d_call: TRBD1
v_call: TRBV20-1

cdr3_aa: CSALQGANTGELFF
cdr3_nt: TGCAGTGCTCTACAGGGGGCCAACACCGGGGAGCTGTTTTTT
clone_size: few
j_call: TRBJ2-2
d_call: TRBD1
v_call: TRBV20-1

cdr3_aa: CATTRVGVLRSGLFF
cdr3_nt: TGTGCCACCACCAGAGTGGGGGTGCTTAGATCTGGACTGTTTTTT
clone_size: few
j_call: TRBJ1-4
d_call: -
v_call: TRBV15

cdr3_aa: CASTRGWAGELFF
cdr3_nt: TGTGCCAGCACCAGGGGCTGGGCCGGGGAGCTGTTTTTT
clone_size: -
j_call: TRBJ2-2
d_call: -
v_call: TRBV28

cdr3_aa: CATSSPQDPLSIEAFF
cdr3_nt: TGTGCCACCAGCAGCCCTCAGGACCCCCTTTCGATAGAAGCTTTCTTT
clone_size: few
j_call: TRBJ1-1
d_call: -
v_call: TRBV15

cdr3_aa: CAWSVSSGAGNTIYF
cdr3_nt: TGTGCCTGGAGTGTGTCGTCTGGAGCGGGAAACACCATATATTTT
clone_size: few
j_call: TRBJ1-3
d_call: -
v_call: TRBV30

cdr3_aa: CASSLVQGFYEQYF
cdr3_nt: TGTGCCAGCAGCTTGGTCCAGGGCTTCTACGAGCAGTACTTC
clone_size: many
j_call: TRBJ2-7
d_call: -
v_call: TRBV5-5

cdr3_aa: CASSPSGTYSSNEQFF
cdr3_nt: TGTGCCAGCAGCCCGTCCGGGACTTATTCGTCCAATGAGCAGTTCTTC
clone_size: few
j_call: TRBJ2-1
d_call: -
v_call: TRBV9

cdr3_aa: CSVEDQGIPPDTQYF
cdr3_nt: TGCAGCGTTGAAGATCAAGGGATTCCCCCAGATACGCAGTATTTT
clone_size: -
j_call: TRBJ2-3
d_call: -
v_call: TRBV29-1

cdr3_aa: CASSLQGARSGYTF
cdr3_nt: TGTGCCAGCAGCCTACAGGGGGCGCGGAGTGGCTACACCTTC
clone_size: few
j_call: TRBJ1-2
d_call: TRBD1
v_call: TRBV14

cdr3_aa: CASSQGAEAGGSGELFF
cdr3_nt: TGCGCCAGCAGCCAAGGCGCAGAAGCGGGGGGTTCCGGGGAGCTGTTTTTT
clone_size: few
j_call: TRBJ2-2
d_call: TRBD2
v_call: TRBV4-1

cdr3_aa: CASSSVGGQSDTQYF
cdr3_nt: TGTGCCAGCAGCTCTGTGGGGGGGCAATCAGATACGCAGTATTTT
clone_size: few
j_call: TRBJ2-3
d_call: -
v_call: TRBV5-4

cdr3_aa: CASSAGTGFYGYTF
cdr3_nt: TGTGCCAGCAGCGCCGGGACAGGGTTCTATGGCTACACCTTC
clone_size: few
j_call: TRBJ1-2
d_call: TRBD1
v_call: TRBV7-9

cdr3_aa: CASSMGQLKTYNEQFF
cdr3_nt: TGCGCCAGCAGCATGGGACAACTAAAAACCTACAATGAGCAGTTCTTC
clone_size: few
j_call: TRBJ2-1
d_call: -
v_call: TRBV5-1